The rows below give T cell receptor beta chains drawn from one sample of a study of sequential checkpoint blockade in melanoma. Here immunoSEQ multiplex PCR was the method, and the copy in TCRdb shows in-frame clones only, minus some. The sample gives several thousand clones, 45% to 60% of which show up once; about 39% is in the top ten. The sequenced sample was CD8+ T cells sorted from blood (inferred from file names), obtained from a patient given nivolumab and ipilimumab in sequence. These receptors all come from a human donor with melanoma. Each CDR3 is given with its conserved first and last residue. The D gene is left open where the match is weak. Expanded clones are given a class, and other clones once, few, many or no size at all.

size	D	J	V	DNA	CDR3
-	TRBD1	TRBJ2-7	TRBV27	TGTGCCAGCAGTTTAAGGGGGCTCCGGGTGGGGGAAGAGCAGTACTTC	CASSLRGLRVGEEQYF
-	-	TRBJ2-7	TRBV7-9	TGTGCCAGCGAGGGCCAGCGTGACTACGAGCAGTACTTC	CASEGQRDYEQYF
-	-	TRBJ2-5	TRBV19	TGTGCCAGCGCCGAGGATAGGGGTATCTACTTC	CASAEDRGIYF
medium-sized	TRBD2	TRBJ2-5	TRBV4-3	TGCGCCAGCAGCCAAGATCTAGCGGGAGGGCTCTTAGAAGAGACCCAGTACTTC	CASSQDLAGGLLEETQYF
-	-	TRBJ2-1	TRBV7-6	TGTGCCAGCAGCTTAGAGGTAGCATCGGAGCAGTTCTTC	CASSLEVASEQFF
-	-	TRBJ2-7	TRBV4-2	TGTGCCAGCAGCGCCGAGGCGGGATCCTACGAGCAGTACTTC	CASSAEAGSYEQYF
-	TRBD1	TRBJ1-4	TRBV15	TGTGCCACCAGCAGGGACAGGGAGTCAGAAAAACTGTTTTTT	CATSRDRESEKLFF
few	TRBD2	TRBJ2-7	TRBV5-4	TGTGCCAGCAGCCCCTACTCGGGAGCGGGGAAGTACGAGCAGTACTTC	CASSPYSGAGKYEQYF
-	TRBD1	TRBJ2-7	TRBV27	TGTGCCAGCAGTTCTGGGACAGGGAGAGCCTACGAGCAGTACTTC	CASSSGTGRAYEQYF
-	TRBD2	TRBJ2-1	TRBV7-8	TGTGCCAGTGGGACAAGCGGGGGGAATGAGCAGTTCTTC	CASGTSGGNEQFF
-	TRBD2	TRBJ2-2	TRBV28	TGTGCCAGCAGTTCCCCCATCCTAGCGGGGGCCACAACCGGGGAGCTGTTTTTT	CASSSPILAGATTGELFF
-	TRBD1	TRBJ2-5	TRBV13	TGTGCCAGCAGCTCAAGGGACAGGGCCCGGGTCCAAGAGACCCAGTACTTC	CASSSRDRARVQETQYF
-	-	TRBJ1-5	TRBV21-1	TGTGCCAGCAGCAAAGCTCAGGGAAGAGACAACAATCAGCCCCAGCATTTT	CASSKAQGRDNNQPQHF
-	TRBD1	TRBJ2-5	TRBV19	TGTGCCAGTAGTAGACAGGGGGGGGGAGAGACCCAGTACTTC	CASSRQGGGETQYF
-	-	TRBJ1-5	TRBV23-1	TGCGCCAGCAGCCCCAAACCTTTGGGAGGGAGCAATCAGCCCCAGCATTTT	CASSPKPLGGSNQPQHF
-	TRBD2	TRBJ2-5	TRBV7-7	TGTGCCAGCAGCCTAGCGGGAGAGTACCAAGAGACCCAGTACTTC	CASSLAGEYQETQYF
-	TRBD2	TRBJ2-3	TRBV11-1	TGTGCCAGCAGCCCCTCTCTCGGGGGGACAGATACGCAGTATTTT	CASSPSLGGTDTQYF
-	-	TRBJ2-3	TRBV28	TGTGCCAGCAGTTTGAATTACGGGAGCGGTTCAGATACGCAGTATTTT	CASSLNYGSGSDTQYF
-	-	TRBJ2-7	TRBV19	TGTGCCAGTAGTATAGGGGCAGGCTCCTACGAGCAGTACTTC	CASSIGAGSYEQYF
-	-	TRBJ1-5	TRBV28	TGTGCCAGCTGTCACGCGACAGGAAATCAGCCCCAGCATTTT	CASCHATGNQPQHF
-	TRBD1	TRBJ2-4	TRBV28	TGTGCCAGCAGTTCAACCCGAGAAACAGGGGCTCGCAAAAACATTCAGTACTTC	CASSSTRETGARKNIQYF
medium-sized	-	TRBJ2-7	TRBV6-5	TGTGCCAGCAGTTACGCGCAGGGTATCTACGAGCAGTACTTC	CASSYAQGIYEQYF
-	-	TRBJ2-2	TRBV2	TGTGCCAGCAGGAACCGGGACTTAAGCACCGGGGAGCTGTTTTTT	CASRNRDLSTGELFF
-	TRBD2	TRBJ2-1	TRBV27	TGTGCCAGCAGCCACCCCTTAGCGCGGGGGTACAATGAGCAGTTCTTC	CASSHPLARGYNEQFF
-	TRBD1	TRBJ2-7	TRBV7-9	TGTGCCAGCAGCTCCGGACAGGGTCGGCAGTACTTC	CASSSGQGRQYF
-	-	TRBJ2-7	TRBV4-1	TGCGCCAGCAGCCAAGGAAGAGCGGACTACGAGCAGTACTTC	CASSQGRADYEQYF
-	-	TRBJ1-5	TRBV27	TGTGCCAGCAGTGTCTCAGGCGAAAGACAGCCCCAGCATTTT	CASSVSGERQPQHF
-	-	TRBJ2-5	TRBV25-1	TGTGCCAGCAGTGAATGGTTCAGTCAAGAGACCCAGTACTTC	CASSEWFSQETQYF
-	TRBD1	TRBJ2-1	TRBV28	TGTGCCAGCAGTTTTGGACAGGGGTCCCCCAATGAGCAGTTCTTC	CASSFGQGSPNEQFF
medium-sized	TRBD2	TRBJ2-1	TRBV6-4	TGTGCCAGCAGTGAAACTGGGACTAGCGGGAGCAATGAGCAGTTCTTC	CASSETGTSGSNEQFF
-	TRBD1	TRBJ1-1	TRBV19	TGTGCCAGTAGTATAGATCGAAGGGGGCTTGTTGAAGCTTTCTTT	CASSIDRRGLVEAFF
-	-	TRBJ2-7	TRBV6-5	TGTGCCAGCAGTTACTCGGAGGAAAGCTACGAGCAGTACTTC	CASSYSEESYEQYF